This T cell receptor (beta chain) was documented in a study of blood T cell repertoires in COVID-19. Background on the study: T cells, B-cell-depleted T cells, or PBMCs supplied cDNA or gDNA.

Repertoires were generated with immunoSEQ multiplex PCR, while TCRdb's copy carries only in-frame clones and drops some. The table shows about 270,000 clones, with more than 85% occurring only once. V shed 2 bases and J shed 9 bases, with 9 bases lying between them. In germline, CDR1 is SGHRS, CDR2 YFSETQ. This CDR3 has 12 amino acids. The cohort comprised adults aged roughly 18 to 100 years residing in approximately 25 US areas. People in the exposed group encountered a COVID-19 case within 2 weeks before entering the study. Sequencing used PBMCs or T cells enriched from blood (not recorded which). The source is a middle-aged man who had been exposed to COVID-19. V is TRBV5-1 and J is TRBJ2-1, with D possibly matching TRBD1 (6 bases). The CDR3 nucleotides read TGCGCCAGCAGCTTAGGGGGAACTGAGCAGTTCTTC. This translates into CASSLGGTEQFF. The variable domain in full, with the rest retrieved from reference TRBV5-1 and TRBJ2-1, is KAGVTQTPRYLIKTRGQQVTLSCSPISGHRSVSWYQQTPGQGLQFLFEYFSETQRNKGNFPGRFSGRQFSNSRSEMNVSTLELGDSALYLCASSLGGTEQFFGPGTRLTVL.